This T cell receptor beta chain was captured by sequencing in a study of blood T cell repertoires in COVID-19. Overall study context: COVID-19 samples, acute and convalescent, were from the United States, Italy and Spain. PBMCs, B-cell-depleted T cells, or T cells provided the cDNA or gDNA that made up the material.

This CDR3 region has 14 residues. With 7 bases clipped from V and 6 bases from J, the junction kept 11 bases outside the gene matches. Germline loops: CDR1 MNHEY, CDR2 SMNVEV (reference sequence). The sample holds one count of this clone. Original processing methods: Amplification with reference gene primers provided the estimates of nucleated cell counts. Measured with immunoSEQ multiplex PCR; TCRdb has only the in-frame clones, and not every one. The DNA gave D and trimming, while V, J and clone size come from that table. The data contain roughly 100,000 clones, 88% of them singletons. The sample was peripheral blood. This chain connects TRBV27 to TRBJ1-1; TRBD1 agrees at 7 bases. The source is a woman aged 70-85 years with acute or convalescent COVID-19. The CDR3 bases are TGTGCCAGCAATAAAAGACAGGGTTTACCTGAAGCTTTCTTT. Its translation: CASNKRQGLPEAFF.